This T cell receptor (beta chain) is from a study of long-term antiretroviral therapy in people with HIV. As for the study in general: Samples from the earliest time points predate the 2015 immediate-ART recommendation by about a decade.

V dropped 6 bases and J dropped 4; count of bases not matched to a gene: 20. There are 19 residues in the CDR3. CDR1 and CDR2 from the germline V gene are MNHEY and SMNVEV (reference sequence). Runs used v3.0 of the immunoSEQ assay and were done at survey level. The repertoire was sequenced with immunoSEQ multiplex PCR; TCRdb's copy has only in-frame clones and lacks some. The table shows around 6,700 clones, with 80% to 90% occurring only once. The starting material was unsorted PBMCs, obtained 3.7 years after starting antiretroviral therapy. The chain uses TRBV27 and TRBJ1-4; TRBD1 matches at 7 bases. The clonotype originates from a woman in her forties or fifties with HIV. The CDR3 DNA reads as TGTGCCAGCAGCGGCGATGGACAGGTTCTAAAGGGGCTTAATGAAAAACTGTTTTTT. It translates to CASSGDGQVLKGLNEKLFF. The complete variable domain, with remaining parts taken from reference TRBV27 and TRBJ1-4, reads EAQVTQNPRYLITVTGKKLTVTCSQNMNHEYMSWYRQDPGLGLRQIYYSMNVEVTDKGDVPEGYKVSRKEKRNFPLILESPSPNQTSLYFCASSGDGQVLKGLNEKLFFGSGTQLSVL.